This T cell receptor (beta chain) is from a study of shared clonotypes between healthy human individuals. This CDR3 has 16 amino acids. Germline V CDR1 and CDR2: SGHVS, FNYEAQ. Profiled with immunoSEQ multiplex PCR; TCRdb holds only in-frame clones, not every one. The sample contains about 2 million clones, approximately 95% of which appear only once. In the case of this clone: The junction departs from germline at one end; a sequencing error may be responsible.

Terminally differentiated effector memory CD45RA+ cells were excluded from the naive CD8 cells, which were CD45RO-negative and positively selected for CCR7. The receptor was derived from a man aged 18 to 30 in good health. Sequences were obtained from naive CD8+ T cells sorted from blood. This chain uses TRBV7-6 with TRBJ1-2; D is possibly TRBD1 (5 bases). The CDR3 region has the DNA TGTGCCAGCAGTTTAGGGACCCCAATAAACTCTTATGGCTACACCTTC. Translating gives CASSLGTPINSYGYTF.